These 23 T cell receptor beta chains originate from one sample sequenced in a study of blood T cell repertoires in COVID-19. Sequenced by immunoSEQ multiplex PCR; TCRdb stores in-frame clones only, minus some. The sample has some 190,000 clones, about four fifths seen once. Source material: peripheral blood. The source is a man aged 55-75 years with acute or convalescent COVID-19.

In this sample, this clone turned up once. The V gene is TRBV11-2, the J gene TRBJ2-1; D is possibly TRBD1 (5 bases). Germline V gene sequence: CDR1 SGHAT, CDR2 FQNNGV. The V gene lost 1 base and the J gene lost 8 bases, with 6 bases spanning the gap. The CDR3 is 12 residues long. CDR3 loop: CASSLGTHEQFF. Here the CDR3 DNA reads TGTGCCAGCAGCTTAGGGACACATGAGCAGTTCTTC.

V and J are TRBV10-2 and TRBJ2-7; 7 bases are shared with TRBD1. This CDR3 is built from 15 residues. V lost 2 bases and J lost 2; bases outside the gene matches: 6. Germline V gene data show CDR1 as WSHSY and CDR2 as SAAADI. Written as DNA, the CDR3 is TGCGCCAGCAGTGAGCCGTCCGGGACAGCCTACGAGCAGTACTTC. Translated: CASSEPSGTAYEQYF.

The chain carries TRBV5-1 and TRBJ2-7; the match to TRBD2 covers 7 bases. Unmatched junction bases numbered 9, after V lost 0 bases and J lost 6 bases. Germline-derived CDR1 and CDR2 are SGHRS and YFSETQ. The CDR3 loop spans 15 amino acids. This chain's CDR3 is CASSLEGGRGGEQYF. CDR3 DNA sequence: TGCGCCAGCAGCTTGGAGGGTGGGAGGGGCGGCGAGCAGTACTTC. The variable domain in full, with the rest retrieved from reference TRBV5-1 and TRBJ2-7, is KAGVTQTPRYLIKTRGQQVTLSCSPISGHRSVSWYQQTPGQGLQFLFEYFSETQRNKGNFPGRFSGRQFSNSRSEMNVSTLELGDSALYLCASSLEGGRGGEQYFGPGTRLTVT.

The V gene is TRBV18, the J gene TRBJ2-1; TRBD2 matches 9 bases. The CDR3 is made up of 15 amino acids. CDR1 is KGHSH and CDR2 is LQKENI in the germline V gene. V gave up 2 bases and J gave up 3 bases; unmatched junction bases: 2. The CDR3 region has the DNA TGTGCCAGCTCACCATCTAGCGGGAACTACAATGAGCAGTTCTTC. Translated, it gives CASSPSSGNYNEQFF.

The chain employs TRBV5-1 and TRBJ1-3, with a possible D match to TRBD1 (6 bases). The V gene lost 3 bases and the J gene lost 0 bases, with 7 bases spanning the gap. This CDR3 has 14 residues. The V gene's germline CDR1 is SGHRS and CDR2 YFSETQ. Written as DNA, the CDR3 is TGCGCCAGCAGCTCGGACAGCTCTGGAAACACCATATATTTT. This codes for CASSSDSSGNTIYF.

The table lists this clone with a few counts. V usage is TRBV7-9 and J usage is TRBJ2-7, with D hard to call. There are 13 residues in the CDR3. Germline values: CDR1 SEHNR, CDR2 FQNEAQ (reference sequence). Trimming shortened V by 2 bases and J by 5 bases, and 10 bases separated the two germline ends. CDR3 protein: CASSLSREDEQYF. CDR3 DNA: TGTGCCAGCAGCTTAAGTCGCGAGGACGAGCAGTACTTC.

V is TRBV10-3 and J is TRBJ1-2; a weak D match, TRBD1 (6 bases). The CDR3 is made up of 15 amino acids. V lost 3 bases to trimming and J lost 7 bases, with 18 bases between them. CDR1 and CDR2 (germline): ENHRY, SYGVKD. The DNA for the CDR3 is TGTGCCATCAGTGAAAGCTCGCAGGGGTTGGCTGGCTACACCTTC. Translation: CAISESSQGLAGYTF.

This clone has only a few counts. Other DNA variants within this sample encode the same CDR3. The chain is built from TRBV5-1 and TRBJ2-7; the D gene is possibly TRBD2 (5 bases). The CDR3 runs to 15 residues. V was trimmed by 0 bases and J by 3 bases, leaving 13 bases between them. The V gene's germline CDR1 is SGHRS and CDR2 YFSETQ. The CDR3 sequence is CASSLAGGSGYEQYF. The CDR3 region has the DNA TGCGCCAGCAGCTTGGCTGGTGGGAGTGGCTACGAGCAGTACTTC.

The chain couples TRBV4-1 to TRBJ2-7, with 7 nucleotides matching TRBD2. J was trimmed by 4 bases and V by 4 bases; bases with no gene match: 10. The CDR3 length is 15 residues. The germline V gene encodes CDR1 MGHRA and CDR2 YSYEKL. The CDR3 region has the DNA TGCGCCAGCAGCCCAATTCCGGGCGGGAGTTACGAGCAGTACTTC. Residues: CASSPIPGGSYEQYF.

This chain uses TRBV19 with TRBJ1-6; 9 nucleotides agree with TRBD1. CDR1 is LNHDA, CDR2 SQIVND, per germline (reference sequence). The CDR3 loop spans 18 amino acids. After removal of 6 bases from V and 1 base from J, the junction contained 10 bases not matched to a gene. The CDR3 reads CASRGGQGRKSYNSPLHF. Here the CDR3 DNA reads TGTGCCAGTAGGGGGGGACAGGGAAGAAAGTCCTATAATTCACCCCTCCACTTT.

The genes are TRBV23-1 and TRBJ1-2, with 7 positions matching TRBD1. TRBV23-1 is an ORF for which the function is uncertain. The CDR3 runs 14 residues. V gave up 1 base and J gave up 8 bases; unmatched junction bases: 7. In nucleotides, the CDR3 is TGCGCCAGCAGTCAATTGAAGGGGGCGAGAGGCTACACCTTC. This encodes CASSQLKGARGYTF.

The rearrangement uses TRBV7-8 and TRBJ2-3; unclear D gene. V lost 3 bases and J lost 6, with 13 bases in between. The CDR3 is made up of 14 amino acids. Per the germline V gene, CDR1 is SGHVS and CDR2 is FQNEAQ. The CDR3 coding sequence is TGTGCCAGCAGCTTCGACTCCTACGAGGATACGCAGTATTTT. Amino acid sequence: CASSFDSYEDTQYF.

As regards this clone: Other DNA sequences within the sample encode an identical CDR3. The rearrangement joins TRBV9 to TRBJ2-1, with TRBD2 identical over 10 bases. Germline CDR1 is SGDLS and CDR2 is YYNGEE. V shed 3 bases and J 4 bases; nucleotides not matched to a gene: 4. CDR3 length: 15 amino acids. The DNA of the CDR3 is TGTGCCAGCAGCGCTGGACTAGCGGAATACAATGAGCAGTTCTTC. It encodes CASSAGLAEYNEQFF.

The chain couples TRBV6-1 to TRBJ2-5, with 8 positions matching TRBD1. This CDR3 spans 15 amino acids. The junction had 8 bases not matched to a gene; V was cut back by 3 bases and J by 5 bases. Germline V gene lookup returns CDR1 MNHNS and CDR2 SASEGT. For the CDR3, the DNA is TGTGCCAGCAGTGATCGTCGGGACAGGTGGGAGACCCAGTACTTC. It codes for CASSDRRDRWETQYF.

This chain joins TRBV27 and TRBJ1-4; tentatively, D is TRBD1 (5 bases). Trimming removed 6 bases at V and 7 bases at J, with 18 bases between. The CDR3 totals 15 residues. CDR1 MNHEY and CDR2 SMNVEV come from the germline V gene (reference sequence). The CDR3: CASSPGRGALEKLFF. The CDR3 coding sequence is TGTGCCAGCAGCCCCGGTCGCGGGGCGCTTGAAAAACTGTTTTTT.

This rearrangement joins TRBV21-1 to TRBJ2-7; TRBD1, the table's D call, was not compared with the DNA. TRBV21-1 is noted as a pseudogene. The CDR3 has 15 amino acids. In DNA, the CDR3 is TGTGCCAGCAGCACGGACAGGGGGCCTTTAGTCGAGCAGTACTTC. Translated: CASSTDRGPLVEQYF.

The CDR3 loop is CSASEQLAKNIQYF. The CDR3 DNA sequence: TGCAGTGCTAGTGAGCAACTAGCCAAAAACATTCAGTACTTC. V gene TRBV20-1 combines with J gene TRBJ2-4; D call uncertain. Trimming left V 3 bases short and J 0 bases short, with 9 bases between. Germline V lookup: CDR1 DFQATT, CDR2 SNEGSKA (reference sequence). CDR3 length equals 14 residues.

The sample holds one count of this clone. The J gene is TRBJ1-2, the V gene TRBV27; 9 bases agree with TRBD1. V shed 2 bases, J shed 7 bases, and the junction held 5 bases outside the gene matches. CDR3 length equals 14 residues. The germline V gene has CDR1 MNHEY and CDR2 SMNVEV (reference sequence). CDR3 sequence: CASSLRTGASGYTF. In DNA form, the CDR3 reads TGTGCCAGCAGTTTACGGACAGGGGCTAGTGGCTACACCTTC.

The chain carries TRBV5-1 and TRBJ1-4; no clear D gene. Trimming took off 0 bases at V and 4 bases at J, with 10 bases between the two ends. There are 15 residues in the CDR3. Per germline, CDR1 SGHRS and CDR2 YFSETQ. The CDR3 sequence: CASSLAGGINEKLFF. CDR3 bases: TGCGCCAGCAGCTTGGCCGGCGGCATTAATGAAAAACTGTTTTTT.

The V and J genes are TRBV4-1 and TRBJ1-2; possibly TRBD1 for D (5 bases). Germline V lookup: CDR1 MGHRA, CDR2 YSYEKL. V dropped 0 bases and J dropped 7 bases, with 15 bases sitting between them. The CDR3 runs 15 residues. The CDR3 bases are TGCGCCAGCAGCCAAGATCGGGCCAGGGCTTCTGGCTACACCTTC. Translated: CASSQDRARASGYTF.

This chain joins TRBV3-1 (or the pseudogene TRBV3-2) and TRBJ1-1; 7 positions match TRBD1. V lost 4 bases and J lost 12; bases outside the gene matches: 14. This CDR3 has 14 amino acids. CDR1 and CDR2 (germline): LGHDT, YNNKEL (reference sequence). The CDR3 DNA sequence: TGTGCCAGCAGCCCCAGACAGGGTCCACCGAGCCCTTTCTTT. This gives the protein CASSPRQGPPSPFF.

The chain uses TRBV5-1 and TRBJ2-3, with 11 nucleotides matching TRBD2. V trimming: 4 bases; J trimming: 0 bases; junction bases outside the gene matches: 7. CDR3 length: 17 amino acids. Per germline, CDR1 SGHRS and CDR2 YFSETQ. The CDR3 region is CASSAGLAGSSTDTQYF. The CDR3 DNA reads TGCGCCAGCAGCGCCGGACTAGCGGGTTCTAGCACAGATACGCAGTATTTT.

The sample holds a few counts of this clone. The chain has TRBV13 and TRBJ2-3; possible D gene TRBD1, 5 bases. CDR1 PRHDT and CDR2 FYEKMQ come from the germline V gene (reference sequence). V was trimmed by 1 base and J by 8 bases, leaving 10 bases between them. The CDR3 loop spans 13 amino acids. The CDR3 nucleotides are TGTGCCAGCAGCTTAGTAGGGCAGGGTACGCAGTATTTT. This translates into CASSLVGQGTQYF.